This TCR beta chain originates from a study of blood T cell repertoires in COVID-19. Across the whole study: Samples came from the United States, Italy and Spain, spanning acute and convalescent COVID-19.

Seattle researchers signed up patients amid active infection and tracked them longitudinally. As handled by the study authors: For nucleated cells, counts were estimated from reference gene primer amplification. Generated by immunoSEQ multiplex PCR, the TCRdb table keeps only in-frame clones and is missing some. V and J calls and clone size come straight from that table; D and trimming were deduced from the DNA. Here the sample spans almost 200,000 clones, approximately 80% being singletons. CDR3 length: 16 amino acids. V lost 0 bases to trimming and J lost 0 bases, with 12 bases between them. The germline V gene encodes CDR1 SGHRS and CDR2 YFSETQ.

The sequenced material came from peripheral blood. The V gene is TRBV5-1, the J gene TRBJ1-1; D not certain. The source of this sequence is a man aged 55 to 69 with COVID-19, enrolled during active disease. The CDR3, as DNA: TGCGCCAGCAGCTTGGTAGTCGGTAAGATGAACACTGAAGCTTTCTTT. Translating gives CASSLVVGKMNTEAFF.